The rows below give T cell receptor beta chains drawn from one sample of a study of blood T cell repertoires in COVID-19. The method was immunoSEQ multiplex PCR; TCRdb's version includes in-frame clones alone and lacks a portion of them. Among 120,000 to 150,000 clones listed, approximately 82% were seen once. Source material: peripheral blood. The receptors derive from a woman between 45 and 60 years old in a cohort sampled during active or convalescent COVID-19. CDR3s include the opening cysteine and the closing phenylalanine or tryptophan. Fields, in order: V gene, D gene, J gene, clone size, CDR3 DNA, CDR3 protein. The D gene is left open where the match is weak. Clone size is given for some rows only: seen once, a few or many times, or a class if the clone is expanded.

>TRBV2|NA|TRBJ1-2|NA
TGTGCCAGCAGGGACGACAGTAACTATGGCTACACCTTC
CASRDDSNYGYTF
>TRBV3-1/TRBV3-2|NA|TRBJ2-1|NA
TGTGCCAGCAGCCAAGGCGGGGCCCTGTTCGATGAGCAGTTCTTC
CASSQGGALFDEQFF
>TRBV6-5|NA|TRBJ1-1|NA
TGTGCCAGCAGTTACCGGAGCCCTGAAGCTTTCTTT
CASSYRSPEAFF
>TRBV5-1|NA|TRBJ2-7|NA
TGCGCCAGCAGCTTCGACAGGGAGGCCTACGAGCAGTACTTC
CASSFDREAYEQYF
>TRBV24-1|NA|TRBJ1-5|few
TGTGCCACCAGTGACCCGGGAGTTAATCAGCCCCAGCATTTT
CATSDPGVNQPQHF
>TRBV6-2/TRBV6-3|NA|TRBJ1-1|NA
TGTGCCAGCAGTTTTCGACAGAGCGAAGCTTTCTTT
CASSFRQSEAFF
>TRBV4-1|TRBD1|TRBJ2-7|NA
TGCGCCAGCAGCCGTGGACAGGGGGCAGAGGAGCAGTACTTC
CASSRGQGAEEQYF
>TRBV5-4|TRBD2|TRBJ2-1|NA
TGTGCCAGTGGAACTAGCGGCTACAATGAGCAGTTCTTC
CASGTSGYNEQFF
>TRBV10-3|NA|TRBJ2-2|once
TGTGCCACCGACCCGGGTCCGGGCACCGGGGAGCTGTTTTTT
CATDPGPGTGELFF
>TRBV19|TRBD2|TRBJ2-7|NA
TGTGCCAGTAGTATGAAAGGGACTAGCGTGAGCGAGCAGTACTTC
CASSMKGTSVSEQYF
>TRBV15|TRBD1|TRBJ1-2|NA
TGTGCCACCAGCTTACGACAGGGTTCGAGTGGCTACACCTTC
CATSLRQGSSGYTF
>TRBV11-2|NA|TRBJ2-5|NA
TGTGCCAGCAGCAAGACAGTCCAAGAGACCCAGTACTTC
CASSKTVQETQYF
>TRBV6-2/TRBV6-3|TRBD1|TRBJ1-6|NA
TGTGCCAGCAGTTACGAGGGACAGGGATATTCACCCCTCCACTTT
CASSYEGQGYSPLHF
>TRBV15|NA|TRBJ2-3|NA
TGTGCCACCAGCAGGAATATGATCACTAGCACAGATACGCAGTATTTT
CATSRNMITSTDTQYF
>TRBV19|TRBD1|TRBJ1-4|NA
TGTGCCAGTACACGCGGGGGACAGGGTAATGAAAAACTGTTTTTT
CASTRGGQGNEKLFF
>TRBV6-5|NA|TRBJ1-1|NA
TGTGCCAGCAGTCGCCGGGACACAAACACTGAAGCTTTCTTT
CASSRRDTNTEAFF
>TRBV6-5|NA|TRBJ1-6|NA
TGTGCCAGCAGTTACAGGACAGAAATGTCACCCCTCCACTTT
CASSYRTEMSPLHF
>TRBV20-1|TRBD2|TRBJ2-5|NA
TGCAGTGCTAGTCGGGCGGGGGGGCTTGAGGAGACCCAGTACTTC
CSASRAGGLEETQYF
>TRBV10-1|TRBD1|TRBJ1-2|NA
TGCGCCAGCAGTGAGTCGAGACAGGGACACTATGGCTACACCTTC
CASSESRQGHYGYTF
>TRBV10-3|NA|TRBJ1-1|few
TGTGCCATCAGTGAGTCGACTCGAGGGGGCACTGAAGCTTTCTTT
CAISESTRGGTEAFF
>TRBV6-4|TRBD2|TRBJ2-1|NA
TGTGCCAGCAGTGACCCTGGGGCAGGGAGGGATGAGCAGTTCTTC
CASSDPGAGRDEQFF
>TRBV9|TRBD1|TRBJ1-3|NA
TGTGCCAGCAGCCCCCGGGCAGGGGGTGGAAACACCATATATTTT
CASSPRAGGGNTIYF
>TRBV5-1|NA|TRBJ1-5|NA
TGCGCCAGCAGCTTGGCCGGGGGTAGCAATCAGCCCCAGCATTTT
CASSLAGGSNQPQHF
>TRBV5-5|NA|TRBJ1-6|once
TGTGCCAGCAGCCAAGGCAGCGATTCACCCCTCCACTTT
CASSQGSDSPLHF
>TRBV29-1|NA|TRBJ2-7|NA
TGCAGCGTTGAGCACAGTTACGAGCAGTACTTC
CSVEHSYEQYF
>TRBV12-5|TRBD2|TRBJ2-7|NA
TGTGCTAGTGCTCCACCGGGGGGGATCTCCTACGAGCAGTACTTC
CASAPPGGISYEQYF
>TRBV7-8|NA|TRBJ1-6|few
TGTGCCAGCAGCTTAGGCTCCCACAGCAATTCACCCCTCCACTTT
CASSLGSHSNSPLHF
>TRBV5-1|NA|TRBJ2-2|NA
TGCGCCAGCAGCTTGGCTTTAGGGGCAATCACCGGGGAGCTGTTTTTT
CASSLALGAITGELFF
>TRBV7-8|NA|TRBJ1-3|NA
TGTGCCAGCAGCCCTAACAGGGTACCCGGAAACACCATATATTTT
CASSPNRVPGNTIYF
>TRBV6-5|TRBD1|TRBJ2-7|NA
TGTGCCAGCAGAAGCCCGGGACAGGGTCTATACGAGCAGTACTTC
CASRSPGQGLYEQYF
>TRBV6-5|TRBD1|TRBJ1-5|NA
TGTGCCAGCAGTTGGGGACAGGGGGATCAGCCCCAGCATTTT
CASSWGQGDQPQHF
>TRBV12-3/TRBV12-4|NA|TRBJ1-5|NA
TGTGCCAGCAGTTTTCGGGGGCCCCAGCATTTT
CASSFRGPQHF
>TRBV7-9|TRBD1|TRBJ1-2|NA
TGTGCCAGCAGCGAAGGGGACAGGGATCGGAGCGGCTACACCTTC
CASSEGDRDRSGYTF
>TRBV6-5|NA|TRBJ1-1|NA
TGTGCCAGCAGTTACTCGGAGGGGAACACTGAAGCTTTCTTT
CASSYSEGNTEAFF
>TRBV7-9|TRBD1|TRBJ1-4|NA
TGTGCCAGCAACAGGGACAGCACTAATGAAAAACTGTTTTTT
CASNRDSTNEKLFF